This passage covers 8 T cell receptor beta chains from one sample sequenced in a study of T cells in Graves' hyperthyroidism and ophthalmopathy (dated by TCRdb to between 2018 and 2020). Library preparation was by multiplex PCR. The sequencing machine was an Illumina HiSeq 2000. Amplification of TCR beta CDR3 regions was carried out from RNA transcripts. For the first round of RT-PCR on the TCR CDR3, the HTBI primer set was used together with the Qiagen OneStep RT-PCR kit. The public reads were quality trimmed at Q25 with fastp and then assembled into clones with MiXCR by TCRdb, keeping productive beta chains. Duplicate CDR3 protein sequences are folded into a single record with the most common DNA and genes. The sample data list 300,000 to 400,000 distinct CDR3 sequences, and around a sixth of these were observed just once. Around 50% of the sample lies in the top ten. Sequencing used blood. The receptors were gathered from a woman aged 50 to 60 with Graves' hyperthyroidism.

This clonotype has ten or more counts. The genes are TRBV3-1 and TRBJ2-7, with 7 bases lining up with TRBD2. V gave up 6 bases and J gave up 2 bases; unmatched junction bases: 7. The CDR3 totals 14 residues. CDR1 LGHDT and CDR2 YNNKEL come from the germline V gene (reference sequence). The CDR3 loop reads CASRGSGLTYEQYF. The DNA for the CDR3 is TGTGCCAGCAGGGGTTCGGGACTAACCTACGAGCAGTACTTC.

This clonotype appeared a few times. The chain combines TRBV2 with TRBJ2-6; no clear D. Between the trimmed V and J ends, which lost 6 bases and 4 bases, there was a span of 10 bases. This CDR3 has 14 residues. Per the germline V gene, CDR1 is SNHLY and CDR2 is FYNNEI. The CDR3 DNA follows: TGTGCCAGCAGGGCTTATAGGGGGGCCAACGTCCTGACTTTC. Translated: CASRAYRGANVLTF.

In this sample, this clonotype turned up many times. The chain joins TRBV2 to TRBJ2-5; D is unclear. Per germline, CDR1 SNHLY and CDR2 FYNNEI. The length of the CDR3 is 14 residues. V lost 5 bases and J 0 bases, leaving 10 bases between the germline ends. The DNA of the CDR3 is TGTGCCAGCAGTCGGGCCCTGTACCAAGAGACCCAGTACTTC. This translates into CASSRALYQETQYF. Complete variable domain (other parts from reference TRBV2 and TRBJ2-5): EPEVTQTPSHQVTQMGQEVILRCVPISNHLYFYWYRQILGQKVEFLVSFYNNEISEKSEIFDDQFSVERPDGSNFTLKIRSTKLEDSAMYFCASSRALYQETQYFGPGTRLLVL.

This clonotype was seen at least ten times. The chain links TRBV2 to TRBJ2-1; TRBD1 matches 11 bases. Germline lookup yields CDR1 SNHLY and CDR2 FYNNEI. CDR3 size: 15 residues. V gave up 1 base and J gave up 6 bases; unmatched junction bases: 2. The CDR3 DNA sequence: TGTGCCAGCAGTGAAGAGGGACAGGGGGGCAATGAGCAGTTCTTC. Its protein is CASSEEGQGGNEQFF.

The chain joins TRBV12-3 or TRBV12-4 to TRBJ2-7; the match to TRBD1 covers 11 bases. The ends lost 7 bases at V and 4 bases at J; junction bases unmatched: 12. The CDR3 runs 16 residues. The DNA of the CDR3 is TGTGCCAGCAACCCCCCTGGACAGGGGGCGCTTTACGAGCAGTACGTC. Translating gives CASNPPGQGALYEQYV.

This clonotype was seen repeatedly, ten times or more. This sequence joins TRBV12-3 or TRBV12-4 and TRBJ2-3; no reliable D call. The CDR3 sequence is 13 residues long. Trimming left V 3 bases short and J 0 bases short, with 4 bases between. The CDR3 loop reads CASSFPSTDTQYF. Written as DNA, the CDR3 is TGTGCCAGCAGTTTTCCTAGCACAGATACGCAGTATTTT.

Comments on this clonotype: A much bigger clone sits one base away, suggesting this may be a read error. The chain combines TRBV2 with TRBJ2-1, with 10 bases fitting TRBD2. Germline V lookup: CDR1 SNHLY, CDR2 FYNNEI. The CDR3 sequence is 14 residues long. CDR3 sequence: CTSRASGGDNEQFF. CDR3 bases: TGTACCAGCAGAGCTAGCGGGGGAGACAATGAGCAGTTCTTC.

This chain uses TRBV7-3 with TRBJ2-7; TRBD1 matches at 7 bases. V lost 1 base and J lost 3; bases outside the gene matches: 6. CDR1 and CDR2 from the germline V gene are SGHTA and FQGTGA. This CDR3 has 15 amino acids. CDR3 in amino acids: CASSLRGTDDYEQYF. Here the CDR3 DNA reads TGTGCCAGCAGCTTAAGGGGGACAGATGACTACGAGCAGTACTTC.